Presented here are 8 T cell receptor beta chains from one specimen sequenced in a study of chemoradiotherapy in HPV16-positive cancers. Data came from immunoSEQ multiplex PCR; TCRdb stores just in-frame clones and leaves some out. The sample comprises around 33,000 clones, approximately 89% of which are singletons, and approximately 5% rests with the top ten. The sequenced sample was blood, obtained from a patient who underwent chemoradiotherapy. The receptors were sampled from a human donor with HPV-associated anogenital cancer.

V is TRBV21-1 and J is TRBJ2-7. TRBV21-1 is noted as a pseudogene. The CDR3 sequence is 15 residues long. CDR3 DNA: TGTGCCAGCAGCCCCCGGGACCGGAGCTCCTACGAGCAGTACTTC. Protein: CASSPRDRSSYEQYF.

This rearrangement joins TRBV9 to TRBJ2-5; the D gene could be TRBD1 or TRBD2 (5 bases each). Per germline, CDR1 SGDLS and CDR2 YYNGEE. The CDR3 consists of 15 residues. The ends were cut back, 4 bases at V and 4 bases at J, with 17 bases in the middle. The CDR3 DNA reads TGTGCCAGCAGCCTGGGCCTGCCGGGGCGAGAGACCCAGTACTTC. Its translation is CASSLGLPGRETQYF. Filled out from reference TRBV9 and TRBJ2-5, the complete variable domain reads DSGVTQTPKHLITATGQRVTLRCSPRSGDLSVYWYQQSLDQGLQFLIQYYNGEERAKGNILERFSAQQFPDLHSELNLSSLELGDSALYFCASSLGLPGRETQYFGPGTRLLVL.

This clone has more than one count but fewer than ten. This chain joins TRBV9 and TRBJ1-1, with D unclear. V gave up 7 bases and J gave up 3 bases, with 7 bases separating them. This CDR3 is 11 amino acids long. Germline values: CDR1 SGDLS, CDR2 YYNGEE. As DNA, the CDR3 is TGTGCCAGCGGGGTGGACACTGAAGCTTTCTTT. It yields the protein CASGVDTEAFF.

J is TRBJ1-2 and V is TRBV18; TRBD1 aligns across 11 bases. This CDR3 has 17 residues. The V gene end was trimmed by 6 bases and the J gene end by 4 bases; junction bases not matched to a gene: 13. Germline V gene sequence: CDR1 KGHSH, CDR2 LQKENI. This CDR3 is CASSLLPGQGARYGYTF. For the CDR3, the DNA is TGTGCCAGCTCCCTACTCCCCGGACAGGGGGCACGCTATGGCTACACCTTC.

The chain carries TRBV11-2 and TRBJ1-1; D remains unclear. Trimming removed 1 base at V and 6 bases at J, with 9 bases between. There are 13 residues in the CDR3. Per the germline V gene, CDR1 is SGHAT and CDR2 is FQNNGV. The CDR3 loop reads CASSLGGWAEAFF. In DNA form, the CDR3 reads TGTGCCAGCAGCTTAGGTGGCTGGGCTGAAGCTTTCTTT.

The chain employs TRBV13 and TRBJ2-1; 7 bases are shared with TRBD2. V gave up 4 bases and J gave up 6 bases; unmatched junction bases: 6. Germline lookup yields CDR1 PRHDT and CDR2 FYEKMQ (reference sequence). This CDR3 has 14 amino acids. The CDR3 is CASSWGGYGNEQFF. CDR3 nucleotide sequence: TGTGCCAGCAGCTGGGGAGGGTACGGCAATGAGCAGTTCTTC.

The chain couples TRBV5-1 to TRBJ2-5; D is undetermined. Near its end, the DNA agrees better with TRBJ2-7, so the J call may be wrong. Per the germline V gene, CDR1 is SGHRS and CDR2 is YFSETQ. CDR3 length: 13 residues. The CDR3 here is CASSFEQSYEQYF. The CDR3 DNA sequence: TGCGCCAGCAGCTTTGAACAGAGCTACGAGCAGTACTTC.

This clone appeared a single time. The chain uses TRBV28 and TRBJ2-4, with 10 bases lining up with TRBD1. V shed 5 bases, J shed 6 bases, and the junction held 10 bases outside the gene matches. Per the germline V gene, CDR1 is MDHEN and CDR2 is SYDVKM. The CDR3 is 16 amino acids. The CDR3 DNA reads TGTGCCAGCAGTCCCTCTGACAGGGGGCCTACAAACATTCAGTACTTC. Its translation: CASSPSDRGPTNIQYF.